Given below is one TCR beta chain in context. Antigen specificity is unknown. The data are from a study of CD8 T cells in ankylosing spondylitis. V was cut by 4 bases and J by 5 bases, with 11 bases left in between. The germline CDR1 and CDR2 sequences are SEHNR and FQNEAQ (reference sequence). The CDR3 is made up of 13 amino acids. TCR beta libraries were made by quantitative 5'-RACE with molecular barcodes. TCRdb recomputed calls from the 5' RACE reads with MiXCR, one row per CDR3 protein. Of about 140,000 distinct CDR3 sequences in the sample, 7.5% to 9.5% are singletons; the top ten hold 7.3%. Study observations and caveats: A TCR beta motif of under ten highly homologous variants seemed to mark ankylosing spondylitis blood. Previous work reported some of these motif variants in the synovial fluid and blood of reactive arthritis. From matched ankylosing spondylitis synovial fluid, disease-linked clones were reportedly recovered at significantly enriched levels.

What was sequenced was synovial fluid, either unsorted or a sorted T cell fraction (not recorded which). J is TRBJ1-1 and V is TRBV7-9; the D is unclear. The receptor was derived from a male donor with ankylosing spondylitis. Here the CDR3 reads CASSYLSRTEAFF. In nucleotides, the CDR3 is TGTGCCAGCAGCTACTTGTCGAGGACTGAAGCTTTCTTT.